Below, 3 T cell receptor beta chains from the same sample are listed, as sequenced in a study of T cell responses to AZD1222 COVID-19 vaccine. The protocol was immunoSEQ multiplex PCR, while the TCRdb copy is restricted to in-frame clones and leaves out a portion. The table lists about 110,000 clones, around 92% of them singletons. Sequencing was performed on peripheral blood, taken on day 0 of AZD1222 vaccination. The receptors here all came from an adult in good health.

Comments on this clone: Other DNA sequences within the sample encode an identical CDR3. The V gene is TRBV5-1, the J gene TRBJ1-2; unclear D gene. This CDR3 spans 13 amino acids. Trimming took off 0 bases at V and 4 bases at J, with 7 bases between the two ends. Germline V gene sequence: CDR1 SGHRS, CDR2 YFSETQ. The CDR3 sequence is CASSLEGGYGYTF. The DNA of the CDR3 is TGCGCCAGCAGCTTGGAGGGAGGCTATGGCTACACCTTC.

The chain employs TRBV7-9 and TRBJ1-5; a weak D match, TRBD1 (5 bases). CDR1 and CDR2 from the germline V gene are SEHNR and FQNEAQ (reference sequence). The CDR3 loop spans 13 amino acids. V dropped 4 bases and J dropped 5 bases, with 9 bases sitting between them. The CDR3 DNA reads TGTGCCAGCAGCTCAACCAGGGATCAGCCCCAGCATTTT. Translating it yields CASSSTRDQPQHF.

The chain couples TRBV24-1 to TRBJ1-4, with a possible D match to TRBD1 (5 bases). V lost 5 bases and J 3 bases, leaving 15 bases between the germline ends. This CDR3 region has 16 residues. CDR1 is KGHDR, CDR2 SFDVKD, per germline. Here the CDR3 DNA reads TGTGCCACCAGTGGAGGGACGGGGGTTTCTAATGAAAAACTGTTTTTT. Residues: CATSGGTGVSNEKLFF.